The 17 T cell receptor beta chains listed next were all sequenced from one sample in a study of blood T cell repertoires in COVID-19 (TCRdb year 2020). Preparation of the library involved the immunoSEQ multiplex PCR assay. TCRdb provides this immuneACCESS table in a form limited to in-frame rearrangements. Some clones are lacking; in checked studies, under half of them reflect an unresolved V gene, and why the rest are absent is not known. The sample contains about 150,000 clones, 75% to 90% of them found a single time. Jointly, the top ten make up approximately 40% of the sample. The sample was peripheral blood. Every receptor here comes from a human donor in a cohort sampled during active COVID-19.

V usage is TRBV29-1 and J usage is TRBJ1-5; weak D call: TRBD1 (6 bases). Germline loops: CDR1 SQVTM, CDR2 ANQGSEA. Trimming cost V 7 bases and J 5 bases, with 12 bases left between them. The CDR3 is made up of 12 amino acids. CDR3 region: CSAGGGDQPQHF. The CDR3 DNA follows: TGCAGCGCCGGAGGGGGGGATCAGCCCCAGCATTTT.

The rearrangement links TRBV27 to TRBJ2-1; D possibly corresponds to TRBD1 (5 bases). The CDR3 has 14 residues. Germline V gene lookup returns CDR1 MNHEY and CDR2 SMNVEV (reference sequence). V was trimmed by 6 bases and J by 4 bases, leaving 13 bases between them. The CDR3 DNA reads TGTGCCAGCAGCGCCGGACAACTATACAATGAGCAGTTCTTC. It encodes CASSAGQLYNEQFF.

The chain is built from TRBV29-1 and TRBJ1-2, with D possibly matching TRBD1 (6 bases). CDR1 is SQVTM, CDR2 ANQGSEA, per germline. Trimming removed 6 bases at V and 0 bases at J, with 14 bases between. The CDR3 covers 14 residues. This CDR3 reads CSVGGARANYGYTF. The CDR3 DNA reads TGCAGCGTGGGGGGGGCCAGAGCTAACTATGGCTACACCTTC.

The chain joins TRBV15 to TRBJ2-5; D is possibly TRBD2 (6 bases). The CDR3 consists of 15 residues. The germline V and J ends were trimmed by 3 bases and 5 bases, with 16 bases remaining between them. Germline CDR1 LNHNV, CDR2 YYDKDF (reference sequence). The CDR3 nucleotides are TGTGCCACCAGCAGGGTTTCGGGAGCGAGCGAGACCCAGTACTTC. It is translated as CATSRVSGASETQYF.

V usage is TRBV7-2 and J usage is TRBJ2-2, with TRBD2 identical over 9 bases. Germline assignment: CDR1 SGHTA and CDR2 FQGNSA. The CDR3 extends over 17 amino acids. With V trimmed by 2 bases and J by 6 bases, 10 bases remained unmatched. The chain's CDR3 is CASSLTALAGSSGELFF. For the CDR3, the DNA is TGTGCCAGCAGCTTAACTGCGCTAGCGGGATCTTCCGGGGAGCTGTTTTTT.

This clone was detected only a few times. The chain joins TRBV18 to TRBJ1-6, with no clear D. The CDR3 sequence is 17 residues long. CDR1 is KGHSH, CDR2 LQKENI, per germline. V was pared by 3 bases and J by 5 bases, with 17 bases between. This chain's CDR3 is CASSPRMVGKNNSPLHF. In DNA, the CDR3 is TGTGCCAGCTCACCCAGGATGGTGGGTAAAAATAATTCACCCCTCCACTTT.

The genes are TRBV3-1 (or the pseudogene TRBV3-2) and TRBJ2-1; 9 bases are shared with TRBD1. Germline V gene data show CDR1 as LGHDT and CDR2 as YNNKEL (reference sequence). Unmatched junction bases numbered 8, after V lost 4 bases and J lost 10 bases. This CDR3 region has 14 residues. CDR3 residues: CASSPSDRGREQFF. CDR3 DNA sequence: TGTGCCAGCAGCCCGTCGGACAGGGGACGGGAGCAGTTCTTC.

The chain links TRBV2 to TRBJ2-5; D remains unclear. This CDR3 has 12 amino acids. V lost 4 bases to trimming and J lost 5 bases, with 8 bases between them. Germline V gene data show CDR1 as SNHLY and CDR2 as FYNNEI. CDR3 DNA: TGTGCCAGCAGTGGGAGTGGGGAGACCCAGTACTTC. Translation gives CASSGSGETQYF.

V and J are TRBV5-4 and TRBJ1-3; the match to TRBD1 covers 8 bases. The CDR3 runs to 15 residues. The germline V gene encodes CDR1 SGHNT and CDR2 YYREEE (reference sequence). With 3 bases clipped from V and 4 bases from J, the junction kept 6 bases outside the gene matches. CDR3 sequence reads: CASSSGGSLGNTIYF. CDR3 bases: TGTGCCAGCAGCTCAGGGGGCAGTCTGGGAAACACCATATATTTT.

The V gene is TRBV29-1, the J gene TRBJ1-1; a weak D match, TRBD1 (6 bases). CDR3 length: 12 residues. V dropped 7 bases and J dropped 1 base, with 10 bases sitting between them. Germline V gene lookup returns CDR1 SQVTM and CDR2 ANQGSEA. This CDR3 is CSAGQQNTEAFF. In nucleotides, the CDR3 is TGCAGCGCAGGACAGCAGAACACTGAAGCTTTCTTT.

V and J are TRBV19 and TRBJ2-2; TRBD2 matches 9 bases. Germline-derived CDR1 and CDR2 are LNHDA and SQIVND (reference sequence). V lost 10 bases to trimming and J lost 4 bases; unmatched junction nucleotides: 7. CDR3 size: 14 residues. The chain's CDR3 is CAIFAGGATGELFF. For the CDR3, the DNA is TGTGCCATTTTCGCGGGGGGGGCCACCGGGGAGCTGTTTTTT.

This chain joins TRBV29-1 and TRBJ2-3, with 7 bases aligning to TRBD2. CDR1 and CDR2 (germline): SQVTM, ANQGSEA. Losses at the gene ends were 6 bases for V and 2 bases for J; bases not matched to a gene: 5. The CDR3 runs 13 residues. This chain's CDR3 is CSVAGTITDTQYF. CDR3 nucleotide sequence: TGCAGCGTCGCCGGGACTATCACAGATACGCAGTATTTT.

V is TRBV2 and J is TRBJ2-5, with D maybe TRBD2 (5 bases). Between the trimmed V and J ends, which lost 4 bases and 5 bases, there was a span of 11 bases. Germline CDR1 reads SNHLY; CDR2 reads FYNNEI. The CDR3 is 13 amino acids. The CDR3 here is CASSARGQETQYF. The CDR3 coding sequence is TGTGCCAGCAGTGCCCGGGGTCAGGAGACCCAGTACTTC.

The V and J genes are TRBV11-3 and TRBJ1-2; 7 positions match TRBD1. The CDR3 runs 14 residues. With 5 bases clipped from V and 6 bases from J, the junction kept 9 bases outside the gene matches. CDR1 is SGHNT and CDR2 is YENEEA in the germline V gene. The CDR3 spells CASSPVPGGHGYTF. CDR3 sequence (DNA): TGTGCCAGCAGCCCCGTCCCAGGGGGGCATGGCTACACCTTC.

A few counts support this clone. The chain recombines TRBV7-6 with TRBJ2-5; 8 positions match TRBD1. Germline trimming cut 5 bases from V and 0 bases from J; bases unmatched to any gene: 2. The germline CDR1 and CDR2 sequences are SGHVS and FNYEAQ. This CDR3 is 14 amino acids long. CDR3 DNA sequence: TGTGCCAGCAGCACGGGACAGGACCAAGAGACCCAGTACTTC. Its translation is CASSTGQDQETQYF. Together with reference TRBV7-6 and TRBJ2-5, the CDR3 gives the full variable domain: GAGVSQSPRYKVTKRGQDVALRCDPISGHVSLYWYRQALGQGPEFLTYFNYEAQQDKSGLPNDRFSAERPEGSISTLTIQRTEQRDSAMYRCASSTGQDQETQYFGPGTRLLVL.

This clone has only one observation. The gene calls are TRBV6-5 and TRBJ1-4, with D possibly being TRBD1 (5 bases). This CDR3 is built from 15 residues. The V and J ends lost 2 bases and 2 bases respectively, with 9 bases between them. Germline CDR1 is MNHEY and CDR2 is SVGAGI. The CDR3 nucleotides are TGTGCCAGCAGTTACCTGCCAGGGACTAATGAAAAACTGTTTTTT. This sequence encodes CASSYLPGTNEKLFF.

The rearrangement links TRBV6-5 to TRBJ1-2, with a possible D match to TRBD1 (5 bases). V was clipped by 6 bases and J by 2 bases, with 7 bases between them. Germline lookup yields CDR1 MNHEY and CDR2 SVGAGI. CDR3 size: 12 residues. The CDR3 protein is CASRGHNYGYTF. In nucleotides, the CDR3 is TGTGCCAGCAGGGGGCACAACTATGGCTACACCTTC.